The 10 T cell receptor beta chains below come from one sample, sequenced in a study of blood T cells in healthy people across ages. For the second PCR, which ran for roughly 6 to 12 cycles, a sample-barcoded 5' primer and a J-beta primer mix were used. In TCRdb, the 5' RACE reads were re-called with MiXCR into one record per CDR3 protein. The sample has around 1.5 million distinct CDR3 sequences, 30% to 35% seen once; the top ten hold 11%. The sample consisted of blood. The receptors shown here come from a woman aged 30 to 39 in good health.

This chain joins TRBV25-1 and TRBJ1-4; possible D gene TRBD1, 5 bases. Trimming took off 6 bases at V and 4 bases at J, with 12 bases between the two ends. In germline, CDR1 is MGHDK, CDR2 SYGVNS. The CDR3 consists of 14 residues. The chain's CDR3 is CASSPGPINEKLFF. The CDR3 bases are TGTGCCAGCAGCCCGGGACCGATTAATGAAAAACTGTTTTTT.

V usage is TRBV20-1 and J usage is TRBJ2-1, with a possible D match to TRBD1 (6 bases). CDR1 is DFQATT and CDR2 is SNEGSKA in the germline V gene (reference sequence). The CDR3 contains 14 residues. V lost 5 bases and J lost 0, with 11 bases in between. CDR3 DNA: TGCAGTGCTTACGGGGACAACTCCTACAATGAGCAGTTCTTC. Translated: CSAYGDNSYNEQFF.

This clonotype has only a few counts. The chain couples TRBV29-1 to TRBJ1-1, with unresolved D. Trimming removed 5 bases at V and 0 bases at J, with 10 bases between. Germline V gives CDR1 SQVTM, CDR2 ANQGSEA. The CDR3 loop spans 13 amino acids. CDR3 sequence (DNA): TGCAGCGTTCCTGGAAACATGAACACTGAAGCTTTCTTT. This sequence encodes CSVPGNMNTEAFF.

The J gene is TRBJ2-3, the V gene TRBV3-1; D unclear. The CDR3 sequence is 15 residues long. Trimming removed 1 base from V and 0 bases from J, with 8 bases in between. Germline CDR1 and CDR2: LGHDT and YNNKEL (reference sequence). CDR3 in DNA: TGTGCCAGCAGCCAAGGTGGTTTTAGCACAGATACGCAGTATTTT. This sequence encodes CASSQGGFSTDTQYF.

This clonotype occurred a few times. The chain joins TRBV4-1 to TRBJ2-5, with 7 bases that match TRBD2. This CDR3 has 17 amino acids. Germline CDR1 MGHRA, CDR2 YSYEKL. Trimming removed 2 bases from V and 4 bases from J; junction bases left unmatched: 13. DNA of the CDR3: TGCGCCAGCAGCCAAATGAAGGGCGGGAGAGTCGGAGAGACCCAGTACTTC. Its translation is CASSQMKGGRVGETQYF.

This clonotype came up a few times. This rearrangement joins TRBV6-1 to TRBJ1-5; possible D gene TRBD1, 6 bases. V shed 8 bases and J shed 4 bases, with 12 bases lying between them. This CDR3 is 13 amino acids long. The germline V gene has CDR1 MNHNS and CDR2 SASEGT. CDR3 nucleotides: TGTGCCAGCGAACGGACAGTTAATCAGCCCCAGCATTTT. It translates to CASERTVNQPQHF.

This rearrangement joins TRBV27 to TRBJ1-2, with 9 bases aligning to TRBD1. In germline, CDR1 is MNHEY, CDR2 SMNVEV (reference sequence). The V segment lost 2 bases and the J segment 4 bases; nucleotides outside the gene matches: 5. This CDR3 contains 15 residues. DNA for the CDR3: TGTGCCAGCAGTTTAAGACAGGGGGGACTCTATGGCTACACCTTC. Translated, it gives CASSLRQGGLYGYTF.

There are a few counts of this clonotype. The CDR3 DNA reads TGTGCCAGCAGCTTAGAGGTGGTGGACAGGGAGACCCAGTACTTC. Amino acid sequence: CASSLEVVDRETQYF. The V call is TRBV11-2, the J call TRBJ2-5, with 7 bases lining up with TRBD1. Germline values: CDR1 SGHAT, CDR2 FQNNGV. This CDR3 contains 15 residues. With 0 bases clipped from V and 5 bases from J, the junction kept 6 bases outside the gene matches.

The chain joins TRBV3-1 to TRBJ2-5; TRBD1 agrees at 7 bases. CDR3 length: 12 residues. Germline V lookup: CDR1 LGHDT, CDR2 YNNKEL (reference sequence). The V segment lost 4 bases and the J segment 11 bases; nucleotides outside the gene matches: 7. The CDR3 DNA is TGTGCCAGCAGCCCAAGGGGACAGAAGCAGTACTTC. This translates into CASSPRGQKQYF.

Details on this clonotype: Compared with germline, one end of the junction differs, possibly owing to a read error. This chain connects TRBV9 to TRBJ2-5; the match to TRBD1 covers 7 bases. CDR3 size: 14 residues. CDR1 SGDLS and CDR2 YYNGEE come from the germline V gene. The CDR3 region has the DNA TGTGCCGGCAGCGCACAGGGGTTACGAGAGACCCAGTACTTC. As protein: CAGSAQGLRETQYF.